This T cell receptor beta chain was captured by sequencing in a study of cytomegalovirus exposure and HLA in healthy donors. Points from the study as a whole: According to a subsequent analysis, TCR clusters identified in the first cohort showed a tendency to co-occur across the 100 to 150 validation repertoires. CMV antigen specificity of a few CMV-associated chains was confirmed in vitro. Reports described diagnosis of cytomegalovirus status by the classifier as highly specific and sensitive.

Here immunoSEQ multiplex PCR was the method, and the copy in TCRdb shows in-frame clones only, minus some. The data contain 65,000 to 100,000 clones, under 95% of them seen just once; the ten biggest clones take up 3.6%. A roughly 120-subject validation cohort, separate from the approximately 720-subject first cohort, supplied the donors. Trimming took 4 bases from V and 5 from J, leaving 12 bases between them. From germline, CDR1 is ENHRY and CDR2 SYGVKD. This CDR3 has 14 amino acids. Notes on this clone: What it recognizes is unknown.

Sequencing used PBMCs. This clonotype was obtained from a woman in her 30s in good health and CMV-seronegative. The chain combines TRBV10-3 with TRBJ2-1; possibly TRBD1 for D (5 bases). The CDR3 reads CAISGGTGNNEQFF. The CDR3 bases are TGTGCCATCAGTGGGGGAACAGGAAACAATGAGCAGTTCTTC.